This passage covers 23 T cell receptor beta chains from one sample sequenced in a study of early T cells in non-severe SARS-CoV-2 infection. TCRdb reprocessed the 5' RACE reads via MiXCR and lists one record per CDR3 protein. The top ten clones hold more than 8.5% of a sample with 40,000 to 50,000 distinct CDR3 sequences, approximately 13% of them seen once. Sequences were obtained from whole blood. These receptors were taken from an adult who was a healthcare worker with PCR-confirmed SARS-CoV-2 infection or an uninfected control (not recorded which).

This chain joins TRBV6-1 and TRBJ2-7; 12 bases align to TRBD2. The CDR3 runs to 15 residues. Germline V CDR1 and CDR2: MNHNS, SASEGT. The V segment lost 4 bases and the J segment 5 bases; nucleotides outside the gene matches: 6. The CDR3 DNA follows: TGTGCCAGCAGTGCCTCTAGCGGGGGGGCCGACGAGCAGTACTTC. Translating gives CASSASSGGADEQYF.

This chain uses TRBV5-1 with TRBJ2-7, with unresolved D. Trimming left V 1 base short and J 2 bases short, with 7 bases between. The CDR3 is made up of 13 amino acids. CDR1 is SGHRS, CDR2 YFSETQ, per germline. The DNA of the CDR3 is TGCGCCAGCAGCTTGCAGGCTCCCTACGAGCAGTACTTC. This sequence encodes CASSLQAPYEQYF.

The sample holds many counts of this clonotype. V gene TRBV2 combines with J gene TRBJ1-6; the D is unclear. Germline V lookup: CDR1 SNHLY, CDR2 FYNNEI. V lost 5 bases and J lost 7, with 9 bases in between. The CDR3 covers 13 residues. This CDR3 reads CASSRQRNSPLHF. CDR3 coding DNA: TGTGCCAGCAGTCGGCAGAGAAATTCACCCCTCCACTTT.

In its sample, this clonotype was seen a few times. The chain carries TRBV28 and TRBJ2-1; TRBD1 matches 8 bases. Germline trimming cut 5 bases from V and 2 bases from J; bases unmatched to any gene: 5. The CDR3 has 15 amino acids. CDR1 is MDHEN and CDR2 is SYDVKM in the germline V gene. The CDR3 nucleotides read TGTGCCAGCAGTCCCCGGACAGGGACCTACAATGAGCAGTTCTTC. Translation gives CASSPRTGTYNEQFF.

This clonotype occurred a few times. This chain connects TRBV28 to TRBJ2-3; D ambiguous. The CDR3 is 15 amino acids. Germline V gene data show CDR1 as MDHEN and CDR2 as SYDVKM. The ends were cut back, 5 bases at V and 0 bases at J, with 12 bases in the middle. The CDR3 sequence is CASSRTTPSTDTQYF. Written as DNA, the CDR3 is TGTGCCAGCAGTAGAACTACCCCTAGCACAGATACGCAGTATTTT.

In its sample, this clonotype was seen many times. CDR3 DNA sequence: TGCAGCGTTAGCACAGGGACGGTTGACTCACCCCTCCACTTT. This encodes CSVSTGTVDSPLHF. This chain uses TRBV29-1 with TRBJ1-6, with D maybe TRBD1 (6 bases). V shed 5 bases and J shed 10 bases, with 18 bases lying between them. The CDR3 loop spans 14 amino acids. Germline V gives CDR1 SQVTM, CDR2 ANQGSEA.

V usage is TRBV29-1 and J usage is TRBJ1-2; D is perhaps TRBD1 (5 bases). Per the germline V gene, CDR1 is SQVTM and CDR2 is ANQGSEA. This CDR3 region has 14 residues. V shed 1 base and J shed 2 bases, with 11 bases lying between them. CDR3 residues: CSVEGLGPNYGYTF. CDR3 sequence (DNA): TGCAGCGTTGAAGGCTTGGGACCCAACTATGGCTACACCTTC.

This clonotype was seen ten or more times. The chain joins TRBV29-1 to TRBJ1-2; maybe TRBD1 (6 bases). The CDR3 is 11 residues long. V was clipped by 4 bases and J by 7 bases, with 10 bases between them. Germline V gives CDR1 SQVTM, CDR2 ANQGSEA. CDR3 DNA sequence: TGCAGCGTTGCACGGGGGCCTGGCTACACCTTC. It encodes CSVARGPGYTF.

Only a few counts were recorded for this clonotype. The chain links TRBV27 to TRBJ1-5; D may be TRBD1 (5 bases). Per the germline V gene, CDR1 is MNHEY and CDR2 is SMNVEV (reference sequence). This CDR3 region has 15 residues. The ends were cut back, 5 bases at V and 1 base at J, with 12 bases in the middle. The CDR3 loop reads CASSLRDGSNQPQHF. The CDR3 DNA reads as TGTGCCAGCAGTCTGCGGGACGGCAGCAATCAGCCCCAGCATTTT.

This clonotype was detected many times. The chain recombines TRBV7-6 with TRBJ2-1; 9 nucleotides line up with TRBD1. Germline V gives CDR1 SGHVS, CDR2 FNYEAQ. Losses at the gene ends were 5 bases for V and 6 bases for J; bases not matched to a gene: 8. This CDR3 spans 15 amino acids. The CDR3 DNA follows: TGTGCCAGCAGCCAACCGGGACAGGGAGGCAATGAGCAGTTCTTC. Amino acids: CASSQPGQGGNEQFF.

There are many counts of this clonotype. V is TRBV27 and J is TRBJ1-6; weak D call: TRBD1 (6 bases). The CDR3 has 16 residues. Germline lookup yields CDR1 MNHEY and CDR2 SMNVEV (reference sequence). Deletions cut 6 bases from V and 7 bases from J, with 19 bases between. The CDR3 DNA reads as TGTGCCAGCAGCCCACACGGGGGGCCCTCGAATTCACCCCTCCACTTT. It codes for CASSPHGGPSNSPLHF.

The chain is built from TRBV20-1 and TRBJ2-1; 7 bases are shared with TRBD1. CDR3 length equals 13 residues. J lost 4 bases, V lost 5 bases, and 5 bases had no gene match. Germline loops: CDR1 DFQATT, CDR2 SNEGSKA (reference sequence). CDR3 amino acids: CSAFRTGYNEQFF. In DNA, the CDR3 is TGCAGTGCTTTTCGGACAGGTTACAATGAGCAGTTCTTC.

The chain employs TRBV7-2 and TRBJ2-7; the D gene could be TRBD1 or TRBD2 (6 bases each). The CDR3 covers 15 residues. Germline CDR1 and CDR2: SGHTA and FQGNSA. The V end lost 0 bases, the J end lost 3 bases, and 12 bases lay between the germline ends. In DNA form, the CDR3 reads TGTGCCAGCAGCTTAGCAACAGGGAGGCGCTACGAGCAGTACTTC. Translating it yields CASSLATGRRYEQYF.

This clonotype was counted at least ten times. The rearrangement links TRBV7-2 to TRBJ1-1, with D uncertain. The CDR3 runs 14 residues. Germline V gives CDR1 SGHTA, CDR2 FQGNSA. The V end was cut by 0 bases, the J end by 4 bases, with 9 bases between. The CDR3 loop reads CASSLAVGFTEAFF. The DNA for the CDR3 is TGTGCCAGCAGCTTAGCGGTAGGGTTCACTGAAGCTTTCTTT.

The table lists this clonotype with a few counts. The J gene is TRBJ1-5, the V gene TRBV6-2 or TRBV6-3; unclear D gene. Deletions cut 6 bases from V and 6 bases from J, with 15 bases between. CDR3 length: 14 amino acids. Germline V gene lookup returns CDR1 MNHEY and CDR2 SVGEGT. The CDR3 DNA sequence: TGTGCCAGCAGAACCGTCCCGCAGTCTCAGCCCCAGCATTTT. Translated: CASRTVPQSQPQHF.

This clonotype was seen ten or more times. The chain joins TRBV5-4 to TRBJ1-1; D gene uncertain. With 0 bases removed from V and 10 bases from J, the gap between germline ends came to 7 bases. There are 11 residues in the CDR3. CDR1 is SGHNT and CDR2 is YYREEE in the germline V gene (reference sequence). CDR3 nucleotides: TGTGCCAGCAGCTTGGGGGGAATAGCTTTCTTT. Its translation is CASSLGGIAFF.

In its sample, this clonotype was seen many times. The gene calls are TRBV14 and TRBJ1-1, with 7 bases aligning to TRBD1. The V gene end was trimmed by 3 bases and the J gene end by 5 bases; junction bases not matched to a gene: 3. Germline V gene data show CDR1 as SGHDN and CDR2 as FVKESK. This CDR3 is 13 amino acids long. The DNA for the CDR3 is TGTGCCAGCAGCCATCTACAGGGGACTGAAGCTTTCTTT. Translating it yields CASSHLQGTEAFF.

This clonotype was observed many times. The chain couples TRBV20-1 to TRBJ2-3; D is unclear. V was pared by 2 bases and J by 1 base, with 7 bases between. The CDR3 loop spans 13 amino acids. Germline V gene data show CDR1 as DFQATT and CDR2 as SNEGSKA (reference sequence). CDR3 residues: CSARPPGTDTQYF. The DNA for the CDR3 is TGCAGTGCTAGACCCCCTGGCACAGATACGCAGTATTTT.

This clonotype has ten or more counts. J is TRBJ2-2 and V is TRBV5-1; TRBD2 matches at 13 bases. The V gene end was trimmed by 1 base and the J gene end by 1 base; junction bases not matched to a gene: 4. The CDR3 is made up of 18 amino acids. Germline V gives CDR1 SGHRS, CDR2 YFSETQ. This CDR3 is CASSLTGLAGVNTGELFF. As DNA, the CDR3 is TGCGCCAGCAGCTTGACCGGACTAGCGGGGGTGAACACCGGGGAGCTGTTTTTT.

This clonotype is medium-sized in the sample. V gene TRBV10-3 combines with J gene TRBJ2-4; D may be TRBD2 (6 bases). Germline loops: CDR1 ENHRY, CDR2 SYGVKD. This CDR3 region has 15 residues. Between the trimmed V and J ends, which lost 2 bases and 7 bases, there was a span of 15 bases. CDR3 region: CAISESMTGENIQYF. The CDR3 coding sequence is TGTGCCATCAGTGAGAGTATGACGGGGGAGAACATTCAGTACTTC.

Many counts were recorded for this clonotype. The chain employs TRBV12-5 and TRBJ1-2; 8 bases map to TRBD1. Germline V CDR1 and CDR2: LGHNT, FRNRAP. The V gene end was trimmed by 5 bases and the J gene end by 5 bases; junction bases not matched to a gene: 13. The CDR3 has 16 amino acids. The CDR3 is CASGLQWTGREYGYTF. CDR3 nucleotide sequence: TGTGCTAGTGGTCTACAATGGACAGGGAGAGAATATGGCTACACCTTC.

The DNA of the CDR3 is TGTGCCAGCAGTTTCTTCCGGGATTCGATCTCCGACACCTTC. This translates into CASSFFRDSISDTF. The genes are TRBV28 and TRBJ1-2; no definite D call. The CDR3 totals 14 residues. With 3 bases removed from V and 12 bases from J, the gap between germline ends came to 20 bases. CDR1 is MDHEN, CDR2 SYDVKM, per germline.

The sample holds many counts of this clonotype. V is TRBV6-6 and J is TRBJ2-2; 8 bases fit TRBD1. Looked up from germline, CDR1 is MNHNY and CDR2 is SVGAGI (reference sequence). The V gene end was trimmed by 7 bases and the J gene end by 4 bases; junction bases not matched to a gene: 5. The CDR3 consists of 14 residues. CDR3 residues: CASIGQGVTGELFF. CDR3 sequence (DNA): TGTGCCAGCATAGGACAGGGAGTCACCGGGGAGCTGTTTTTT.